This T cell receptor beta chain originates from a study of shared clonotypes between healthy human individuals. Notes on the study in general: The authors sampled blood alone, and tissue repertoires likely differ.

Naive-designated CD8 cells lacked CD45RO, were positively enriched for CCR7, and omitted terminally differentiated effector memory CD45RA+ cells. Method: immunoSEQ multiplex PCR; TCRdb's copy keeps in-frame clones and lacks some. Of 1.5 million to 2.5 million clones in the sample, about 95% were seen once. Regarding this clone: The antigen is undetermined. Other DNA sequences in the sample encode the same CDR3.

Germline V CDR1 and CDR2: SEHNR, FQNEAQ (reference sequence). V was pared by 4 bases and J by 3 bases, with 7 bases between. CDR3 length equals 12 residues. Material: naive CD8+ T cells sorted from blood. The V and J genes are TRBV7-9 and TRBJ2-7; D is unclear. The origin of this receptor is a man aged 18-30 years in good health. CDR3 region: CASSSRLYEQYF. The CDR3 DNA reads as TGTGCCAGCAGCTCAAGGCTCTACGAGCAGTACTTC.